The next 4 T cell receptor beta chains were all read from a single sample in a study of cytomegalovirus exposure and HLA in healthy donors. PCR amplification relied on 60 Vbeta primers (plus 13 Jbeta primers). Libraries were prepared by immunoSEQ multiplex PCR; TCRdb keeps only in-frame clonotypes and omits some of them. This table holds about 150,000 clones, 75% to 90% found once. The specimen sequenced was PBMCs. The receptors shown here come from a boy aged 2 to 10 in good health and CMV-seronegative.

The rearrangement joins TRBV21-1 to TRBJ1-5; the D call in the table, TRBD1, was not verified against the DNA. TRBV21-1 is a pseudogene segment. The CDR3 sequence is 11 residues long. The chain's CDR3 is CASSPREDKHF. Written as DNA, the CDR3 is TGTGCCAGCAGCCCCAGGGAAGATAAACATTTT.

The chain's CDR3 is CASSLGRGTGGYNEQFF. In DNA form, the CDR3 reads TGCGCCAGCAGCTTGGGGCGCGGGACAGGGGGTTACAATGAGCAGTTCTTC. This chain links TRBV5-1 with TRBJ2-1; TRBD1 agrees at 11 bases. This CDR3 contains 17 residues. In germline, CDR1 is SGHRS, CDR2 YFSETQ. With 0 bases clipped from V and 4 bases from J, the junction kept 6 bases outside the gene matches.

The genes are TRBV28 and TRBJ2-7; 9 bases align to TRBD1. The V and J ends lost 6 bases and 6 bases, in that order; junction bases with no gene match: 12. The CDR3 consists of 15 residues. The V gene's germline CDR1 is MDHEN and CDR2 SYDVKM. Here the CDR3 DNA reads TGTGCCAGCAGCTACCTCCCGGGACAGGGATTCGAGCAGTACTTC. Protein sequence: CASSYLPGQGFEQYF.

This chain uses TRBV10-2 with TRBJ2-1, with 11 nucleotides matching TRBD2. Unmatched junction bases numbered 8, after V lost 6 bases and J lost 7 bases. This CDR3 is built from 15 residues. Germline values: CDR1 WSHSY, CDR2 SAAADI. CDR3 coding DNA: TGCGCCAGCAGCTTAGCGGGGGGGCCGGGGAATGAGCAGTTCTTC. It is translated as CASSLAGGPGNEQFF.